The 19 T cell receptor beta chains below were found in one sample sequenced in a study of blood T cell repertoires in COVID-19. The assay was immunoSEQ multiplex PCR, and TCRdb's table has in-frame clones only and misses some. Seen here are 80,000 to 100,000 clones, approximately 81% observed once, and the top ten hold about 4.5%. The sample taken for sequencing was peripheral blood. The origin of the receptors is a man between 60 and 75 years old with acute or convalescent COVID-19.

A single count supports this clone. V gene TRBV19 combines with J gene TRBJ1-4; no clear D. Germline CDR1 and CDR2: LNHDA and SQIVND (reference sequence). The V end lost 3 bases, the J end lost 8 bases, and 7 bases lay between the germline ends. The CDR3 is made up of 12 amino acids. As DNA, the CDR3 is TGTGCCAGTAGTATCTCAAGCGAAAAACTGTTTTTT. It yields the protein CASSISSEKLFF.

The CDR3: CASRAPGQSLAGGFIDTQYF. In DNA, the CDR3 is TGCGCCAGCAGAGCACCGGGACAGTCACTAGCGGGGGGCTTCATAGATACGCAGTATTTT. The chain has TRBV4-1 and TRBJ2-3, with 12 bases identical to TRBD2. The trim removed 6 bases at V and 5 bases at J, leaving 21 bases unmatched. The CDR3 spans 20 residues. Germline V CDR1 and CDR2: MGHRA, YSYEKL.

This chain joins TRBV25-1 and TRBJ2-2; 9 nucleotides align to TRBD2. CDR1 is MGHDK and CDR2 is SYGVNS in the germline V gene. The J segment lost 3 bases and the V segment lost 5 bases, leaving 7 bases of the junction unmatched. The CDR3 runs to 16 residues. CDR3 coding DNA: TGTGCCAGCAGTCAGGCGGGGGGGCCAGACACCGGGGAGCTGTTTTTT. It specifies CASSQAGGPDTGELFF.

This clone was counted a single time. The chain combines TRBV7-2 with TRBJ2-4, with 7 bases lining up with TRBD2. Germline V gives CDR1 SGHTA, CDR2 FQGNSA. Trimming took 5 bases from V and 8 from J; bases not matched to a gene: 6. The CDR3 totals 13 residues. The CDR3 is CASSQSGIHIQYF. For the CDR3, the DNA is TGTGCCAGCAGCCAAAGCGGGATTCACATTCAGTACTTC.

This clone was seen many times. The chain employs TRBV11-3 and TRBJ1-1, with a tentative D call TRBD1 (6 bases). Germline lookup yields CDR1 SGHNT and CDR2 YENEEA. The length of the CDR3 is 13 residues. The V end was cut by 6 bases, the J end by 4 bases, with 12 bases between. The CDR3 DNA is TGTGCCAGCAGGTTTGGGACAACCACTGAAGCTTTCTTT. Its protein product is CASRFGTTTEAFF.

The CDR3 region is CATNTGTALNSPLHF. For the CDR3, the DNA is TGTGCCACCAACACAGGGACAGCCCTTAATTCACCCCTCCACTTT. J is TRBJ1-6 and V is TRBV24-1, with TRBD1 identical over 7 bases. Germline loops: CDR1 KGHDR, CDR2 SFDVKD. This CDR3 has 15 amino acids. Trimming took 8 bases from V and 6 from J; bases not matched to a gene: 9.

The chain couples TRBV10-3 to TRBJ2-2; D might be TRBD1 (6 bases). The CDR3 extends over 19 amino acids. From germline, CDR1 is ENHRY and CDR2 SYGVKD. Trimming left V 0 bases short and J 0 bases short, with 17 bases between. The CDR3 DNA reads as TGTGCCATCAGTGAGTCTCGGGTTTCGGACAGCGCGAACACCGGGGAGCTGTTTTTT. It encodes CAISESRVSDSANTGELFF.

This clone appeared once. This chain uses TRBV5-4 with TRBJ2-3, with D perhaps TRBD2 (6 bases). The CDR3 totals 16 residues. Germline V gene lookup returns CDR1 SGHNT and CDR2 YYREEE (reference sequence). Between the trimmed V and J ends, which lost 5 bases and 2 bases, there was a span of 18 bases. CDR3 sequence (DNA): TGTGCCAGCAGACCATCTCTAGCGCGGGACACAGATACGCAGTATTTT. Translating it yields CASRPSLARDTDTQYF.

V gene TRBV5-4 combines with J gene TRBJ2-5; D may be TRBD2 (5 bases). V was pared by 5 bases and J by 0 bases, with 5 bases between. Germline V gene data show CDR1 as SGHNT and CDR2 as YYREEE (reference sequence). The CDR3 covers 12 residues. CDR3 sequence: CASRRDQETQYF. Here the CDR3 DNA reads TGTGCCAGCAGGCGGGACCAAGAGACCCAGTACTTC.

The chain uses TRBV4-1 and TRBJ1-3, with unresolved D. Germline V lookup: CDR1 MGHRA, CDR2 YSYEKL. The ends were cut back, 0 bases at V and 0 bases at J, with 12 bases in the middle. There are 17 residues in the CDR3. The CDR3 sequence is CASSQDIGGFSGNTIYF. CDR3 nucleotide sequence: TGCGCCAGCAGCCAAGACATCGGCGGGTTCTCTGGAAACACCATATATTTT.

V is TRBV3-1 (or the pseudogene TRBV3-2) and J is TRBJ2-7, with a weak D call TRBD1 (5 bases). Germline CDR1 LGHDT, CDR2 YNNKEL (reference sequence). Trimming removed 3 bases from V and 6 bases from J, with 18 bases in between. CDR3 length: 15 residues. Here the CDR3 reads CASSHYGAARSEQYF. Here the CDR3 DNA reads TGTGCCAGCAGCCACTATGGGGCAGCCCGCAGCGAGCAGTACTTC.

The V and J genes are TRBV27 and TRBJ2-1; 11 bases are shared with TRBD2. Germline-derived CDR1 and CDR2 are MNHEY and SMNVEV (reference sequence). The V segment lost 1 base and the J segment 5 bases; nucleotides outside the gene matches: 4. The CDR3 runs 16 residues. The CDR3 reads CASSLFQGLADNEQFF. Here the CDR3 DNA reads TGTGCCAGCAGTTTATTCCAGGGACTAGCGGACAATGAGCAGTTCTTC.

The chain uses TRBV28 and TRBJ1-5; weak D call: TRBD1 (5 bases). V lost 2 bases to trimming and J lost 6 bases, with 11 bases between them. Germline assignment: CDR1 MDHEN and CDR2 SYDVKM. The CDR3 loop spans 14 amino acids. The CDR3 protein is CASSLGGGSQPQHF. CDR3 nucleotide sequence: TGTGCCAGCAGTTTAGGGGGGGGAAGTCAGCCCCAGCATTTT.

The V gene is TRBV4-3, the J gene TRBJ2-7; TRBD1 is a possible D gene (5 bases). Trimming removed 0 bases at V and 3 bases at J, with 12 bases between. This CDR3 has 15 amino acids. Looked up from germline, CDR1 is LGHNA and CDR2 is YSLEER. CDR3 DNA sequence: TGCGCCAGCAGCCAAGATTTTTCGCAGGGCTACGAGCAGTACTTC. It encodes CASSQDFSQGYEQYF.

The rearrangement links TRBV9 to TRBJ1-4; unclear D gene. V was clipped by 4 bases and J by 8 bases, with 18 bases between them. The CDR3 covers 15 residues. CDR1 and CDR2 from the germline V gene are SGDLS and YYNGEE. The CDR3 DNA reads TGTGCCAGCAGCACCATGCCCGTAAGAGGGGAAAAACTGTTTTTT. Its protein is CASSTMPVRGEKLFF.

The rearrangement joins TRBV9 to TRBJ1-3; D remains ambiguous. Germline-derived CDR1 and CDR2 are SGDLS and YYNGEE. V lost 0 bases to trimming and J lost 0 bases, with 7 bases between them. This CDR3 is 15 amino acids long. The CDR3 loop is CASSVDPVSGNTIYF. In DNA form, the CDR3 reads TGTGCCAGCAGCGTAGACCCGGTCTCTGGAAACACCATATATTTT.

The gene calls are TRBV11-3 and TRBJ2-3, with 7 bases matching TRBD1. Germline CDR1 is SGHNT and CDR2 is YENEEA. V gave up 0 bases and J gave up 6 bases; unmatched junction bases: 6. The CDR3 loop spans 15 amino acids. CDR3 region: CASSLDGTAFDTQYF. CDR3 sequence (DNA): TGTGCCAGCAGCTTAGATGGGACAGCGTTCGATACGCAGTATTTT.

The J gene is TRBJ1-2, the V gene TRBV29-1, with D maybe TRBD1 (6 bases). The CDR3 has 13 residues. The V and J ends lost 3 bases and 8 bases respectively, with 16 bases between them. CDR1 and CDR2 (germline): SQVTM, ANQGSEA. The chain's CDR3 is CSVEVTGPMGYTF. DNA of the CDR3: TGCAGCGTTGAGGTGACAGGACCTATGGGCTACACCTTC.

The J gene is TRBJ1-3, the V gene TRBV18, with D possibly TRBD1 on 6 matching bases. The germline gives CDR1 KGHSH, CDR2 LQKENI. The germline V and J ends were trimmed by 0 bases and 4 bases, with 19 bases remaining between them. The CDR3 runs 18 residues. For the CDR3, the DNA is TGTGCCAGCTCACCACCGCTTTATGGGATCCAGGGGGGAAACACCATATATTTT. Its translation: CASSPPLYGIQGGNTIYF.